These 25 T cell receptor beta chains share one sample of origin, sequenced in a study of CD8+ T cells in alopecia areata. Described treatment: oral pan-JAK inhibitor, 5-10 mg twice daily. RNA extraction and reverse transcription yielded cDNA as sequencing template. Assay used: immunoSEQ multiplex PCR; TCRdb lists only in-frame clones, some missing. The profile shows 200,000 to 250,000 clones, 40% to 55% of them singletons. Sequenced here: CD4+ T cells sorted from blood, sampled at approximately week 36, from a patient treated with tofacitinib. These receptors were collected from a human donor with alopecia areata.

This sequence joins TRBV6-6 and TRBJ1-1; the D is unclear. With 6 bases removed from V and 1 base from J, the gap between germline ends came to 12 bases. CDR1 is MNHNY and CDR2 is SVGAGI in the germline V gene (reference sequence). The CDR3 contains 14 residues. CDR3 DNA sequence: TGTGCCAGCAGCCGAGCTTCTACGAACACTGAAGCTTTCTTT. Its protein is CASSRASTNTEAFF.

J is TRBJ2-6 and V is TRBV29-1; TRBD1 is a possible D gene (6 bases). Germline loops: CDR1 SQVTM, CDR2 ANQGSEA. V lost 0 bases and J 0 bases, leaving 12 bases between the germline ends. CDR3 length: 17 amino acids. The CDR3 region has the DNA TGCAGCGTTGAAGATCGAGGGGGTGGCTCTGGGGCCAACGTCCTGACTTTC. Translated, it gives CSVEDRGGGSGANVLTF.

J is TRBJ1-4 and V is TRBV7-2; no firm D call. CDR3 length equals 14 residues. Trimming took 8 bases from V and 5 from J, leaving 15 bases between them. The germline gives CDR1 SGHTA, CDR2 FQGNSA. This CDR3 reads CASRTGGQNEKLFF. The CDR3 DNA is TGTGCCAGCCGCACGGGAGGGCAGAATGAAAAACTGTTTTTT.

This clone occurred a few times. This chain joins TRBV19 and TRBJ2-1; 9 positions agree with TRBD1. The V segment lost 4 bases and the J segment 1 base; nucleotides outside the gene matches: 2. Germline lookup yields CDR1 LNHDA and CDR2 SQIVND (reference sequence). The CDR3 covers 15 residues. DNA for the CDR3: TGTGCCAGTAGTAAAGGGACAGGGTCCTACAATGAGCAGTTCTTC. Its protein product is CASSKGTGSYNEQFF.

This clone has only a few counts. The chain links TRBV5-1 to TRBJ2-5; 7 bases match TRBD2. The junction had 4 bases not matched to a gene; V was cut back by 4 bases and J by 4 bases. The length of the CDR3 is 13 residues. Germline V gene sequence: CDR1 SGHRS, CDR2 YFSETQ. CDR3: CASSATSTETQYF. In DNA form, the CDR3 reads TGCGCCAGCAGCGCGACTAGCACAGAGACCCAGTACTTC.

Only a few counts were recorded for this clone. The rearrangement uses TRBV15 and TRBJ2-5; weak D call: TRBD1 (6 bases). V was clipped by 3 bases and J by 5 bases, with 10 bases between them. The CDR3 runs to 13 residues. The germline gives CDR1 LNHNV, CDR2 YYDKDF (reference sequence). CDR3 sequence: CATSRRQAETQYF. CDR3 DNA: TGTGCCACCAGCAGGAGACAGGCTGAGACCCAGTACTTC.

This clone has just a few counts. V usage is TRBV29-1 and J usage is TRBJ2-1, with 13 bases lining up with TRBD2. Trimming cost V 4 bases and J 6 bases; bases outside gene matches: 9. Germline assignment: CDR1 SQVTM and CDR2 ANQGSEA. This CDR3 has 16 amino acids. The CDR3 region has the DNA TGCAGCGTTGGTCGAGGCCGACTAGCGGGAGGCAATGAGCAGTTCTTC. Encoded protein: CSVGRGRLAGGNEQFF.

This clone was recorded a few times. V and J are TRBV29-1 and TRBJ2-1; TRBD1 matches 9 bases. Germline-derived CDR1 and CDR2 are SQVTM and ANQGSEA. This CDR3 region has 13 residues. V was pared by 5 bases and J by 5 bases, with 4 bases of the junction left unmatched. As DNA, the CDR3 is TGCAGCGTTACTCGGACAGGGGACAATGAGCAGTTCTTC. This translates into CSVTRTGDNEQFF.

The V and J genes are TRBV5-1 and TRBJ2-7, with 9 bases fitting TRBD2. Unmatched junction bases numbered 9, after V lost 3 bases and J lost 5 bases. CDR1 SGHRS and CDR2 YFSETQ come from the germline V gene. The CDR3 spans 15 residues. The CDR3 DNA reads TGCGCCAGCAGCTCCCTTGGCGGGGGGGTGAACGAGCAGTACTTC. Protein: CASSSLGGGVNEQYF.

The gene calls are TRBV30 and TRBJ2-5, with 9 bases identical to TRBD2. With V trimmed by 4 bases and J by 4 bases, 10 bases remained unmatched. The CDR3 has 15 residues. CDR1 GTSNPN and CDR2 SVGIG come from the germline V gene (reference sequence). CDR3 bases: TGTGCCTGGACACGGAGCCTAGCGGGACTAGAGACCCAGTACTTC. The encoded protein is CAWTRSLAGLETQYF. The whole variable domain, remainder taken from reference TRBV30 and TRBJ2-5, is SQTIHQWPATLVQPVGSPLSLECTVEGTSNPNLYWYRQAAGRGLQLLFYSVGIGQISSEVPQNLSASRPQDRQFILSSKKLLLSDSGFYLCAWTRSLAGLETQYFGPGTRLLVL.

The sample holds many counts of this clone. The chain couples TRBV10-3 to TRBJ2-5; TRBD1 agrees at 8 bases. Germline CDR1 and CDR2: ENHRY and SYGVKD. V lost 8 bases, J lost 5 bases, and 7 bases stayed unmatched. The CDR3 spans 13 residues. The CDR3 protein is CAILDRVSETQYF. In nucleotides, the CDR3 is TGTGCCATCCTGGACAGGGTGTCGGAGACCCAGTACTTC.

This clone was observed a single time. CDR3 coding DNA: TGTGCCAGCAGTCACATTTGGGGGGATAAGACGTACGAGCAGTACTTC. As protein: CASSHIWGDKTYEQYF. This chain links TRBV27 with TRBJ2-7; the D gene is possibly TRBD2 (6 bases). Trimming took 5 bases from V and 4 from J, leaving 21 bases between them. The germline gives CDR1 MNHEY, CDR2 SMNVEV (reference sequence). The CDR3 is made up of 16 amino acids.

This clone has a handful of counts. This CDR3 is CAISESPANGGYTF. In nucleotides, the CDR3 is TGTGCCATCAGTGAGTCACCGGCCAACGGTGGCTACACCTTC. The chain couples TRBV10-3 to TRBJ1-2; D remains ambiguous. V lost 0 bases to trimming and J lost 7 bases, with 12 bases between them. The germline V gene encodes CDR1 ENHRY and CDR2 SYGVKD. This CDR3 is built from 14 residues.

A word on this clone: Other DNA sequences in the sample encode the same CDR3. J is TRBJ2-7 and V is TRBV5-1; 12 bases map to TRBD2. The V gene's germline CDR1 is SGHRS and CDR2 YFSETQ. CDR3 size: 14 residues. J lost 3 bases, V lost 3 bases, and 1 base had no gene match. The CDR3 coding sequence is TGCGCCAGCAGCTCGACTAGCGGGGGCTACGAGCAGTACTTC. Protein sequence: CASSSTSGGYEQYF.

This chain's CDR3 is CASRDTGLTEAFF. The CDR3 nucleotides read TGTGCCAGCAGAGACACAGGGCTCACTGAAGCTTTCTTT. This chain uses TRBV2 with TRBJ1-1, with D possibly being TRBD1 (6 bases). V was trimmed by 6 bases and J by 4 bases, leaving 12 bases between them. The CDR3 contains 13 residues. Germline CDR1 is SNHLY and CDR2 is FYNNEI. Full variable domain (missing parts from reference TRBV2 and TRBJ1-1): EPEVTQTPSHQVTQMGQEVILRCVPISNHLYFYWYRQILGQKVEFLVSFYNNEISEKSEIFDDQFSVERPDGSNFTLKIRSTKLEDSAMYFCASRDTGLTEAFFGQGTRLTVV.

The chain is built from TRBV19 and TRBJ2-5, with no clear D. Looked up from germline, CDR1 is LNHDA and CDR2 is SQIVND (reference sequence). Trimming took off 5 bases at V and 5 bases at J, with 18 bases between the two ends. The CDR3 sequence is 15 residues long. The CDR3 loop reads CASSAFPTVAETQYF. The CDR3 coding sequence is TGTGCCAGTAGTGCTTTCCCCACAGTTGCTGAGACCCAGTACTTC.

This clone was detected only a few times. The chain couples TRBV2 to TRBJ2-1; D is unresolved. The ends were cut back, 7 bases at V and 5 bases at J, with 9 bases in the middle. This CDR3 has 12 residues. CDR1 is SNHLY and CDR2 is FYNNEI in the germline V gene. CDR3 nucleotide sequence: TGTGCCAGCAAAGGCAGAGACAATGAGCAGTTCTTC. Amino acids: CASKGRDNEQFF.

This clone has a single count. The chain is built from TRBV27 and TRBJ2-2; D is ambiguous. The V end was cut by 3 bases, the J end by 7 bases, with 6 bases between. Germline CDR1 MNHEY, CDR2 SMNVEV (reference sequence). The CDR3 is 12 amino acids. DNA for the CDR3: TGTGCCAGCAGTTTTTTAAGCGGGGAGCTGTTTTTT. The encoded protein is CASSFLSGELFF.

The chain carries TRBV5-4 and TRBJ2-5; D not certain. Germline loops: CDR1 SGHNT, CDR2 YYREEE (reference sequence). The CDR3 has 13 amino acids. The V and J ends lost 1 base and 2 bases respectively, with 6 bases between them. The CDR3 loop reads CASSLPAQETQYF. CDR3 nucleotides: TGTGCCAGCAGCTTGCCAGCACAAGAGACCCAGTACTTC.

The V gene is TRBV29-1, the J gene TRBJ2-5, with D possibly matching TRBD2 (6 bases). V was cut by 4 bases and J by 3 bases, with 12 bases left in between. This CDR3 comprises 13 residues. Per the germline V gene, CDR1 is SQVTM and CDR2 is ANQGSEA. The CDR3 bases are TGCAGCGTTGGAGATAGGAGGGAAGAGACCCAGTACTTC. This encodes CSVGDRREETQYF.

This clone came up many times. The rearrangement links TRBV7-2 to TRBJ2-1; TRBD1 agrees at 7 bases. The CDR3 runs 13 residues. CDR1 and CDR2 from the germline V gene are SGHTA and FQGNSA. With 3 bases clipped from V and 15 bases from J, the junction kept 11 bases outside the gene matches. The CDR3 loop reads CASSLEHRGVRFF. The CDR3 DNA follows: TGTGCCAGCAGCTTGGAGCACAGGGGAGTACGGTTCTTC.

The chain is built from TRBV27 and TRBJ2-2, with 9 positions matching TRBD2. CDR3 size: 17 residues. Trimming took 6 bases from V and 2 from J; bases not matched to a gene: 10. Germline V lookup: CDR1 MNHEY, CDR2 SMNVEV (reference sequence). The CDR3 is CASSPPGLASNTGELFF. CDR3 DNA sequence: TGTGCCAGCAGCCCACCGGGACTAGCCTCTAACACCGGGGAGCTGTTTTTT.

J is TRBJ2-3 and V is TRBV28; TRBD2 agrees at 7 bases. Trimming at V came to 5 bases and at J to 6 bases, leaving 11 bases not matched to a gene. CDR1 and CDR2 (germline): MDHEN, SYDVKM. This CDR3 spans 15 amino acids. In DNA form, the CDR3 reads TGTGCCAGCAGTACCCGACAGCCCGGGAGGGATACGCAGTATTTT. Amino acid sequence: CASSTRQPGRDTQYF.

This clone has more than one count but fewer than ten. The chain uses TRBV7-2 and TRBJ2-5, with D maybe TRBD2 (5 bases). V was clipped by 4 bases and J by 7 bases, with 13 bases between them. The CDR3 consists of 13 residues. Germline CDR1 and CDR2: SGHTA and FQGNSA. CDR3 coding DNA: TGTGCCAGCAGCTCTCCGGGGTGGGTGACCCAGTACTTC. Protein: CASSSPGWVTQYF. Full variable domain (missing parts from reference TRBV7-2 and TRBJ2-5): GAGVSQSPSNKVTEKGKDVELRCDPISGHTALYWYRQSLGQGLEFLIYFQGNSAPDKSGLPSDRFSAERTGGSVSTLTIQRTQQEDSAVYLCASSSPGWVTQYFGPGTRLLVL.

In DNA form, the CDR3 reads TGTGCCACCAGCAGAGGCGAGACAGGGGTTGGCTACACCTTC. Its protein is CATSRGETGVGYTF. The V gene is TRBV15, the J gene TRBJ1-2; TRBD1 aligns across 8 bases. Germline values: CDR1 LNHNV, CDR2 YYDKDF (reference sequence). Unmatched junction bases numbered 5, after V lost 1 base and J lost 7 bases. This CDR3 is built from 14 residues.